Below, 12 T cell receptor beta chains from the same sample are listed, as sequenced in a study of cytomegalovirus exposure and HLA in healthy donors. The study ran its PCR with 60 Vbeta and 13 Jbeta primers. Libraries were prepared by immunoSEQ multiplex PCR; TCRdb keeps only in-frame clonotypes and omits some of them. The table includes roughly 79,000 clones, 74% detected once. The specimen was PBMCs. The receptors here all came from a woman aged 45-65 years in good health and CMV-seropositive.

The chain employs TRBV12-5 and TRBJ2-1, with TRBD2 identical over 11 bases. The CDR3 runs 18 residues. The germline V gene has CDR1 LGHNT and CDR2 FRNRAP. V trimming: 1 base; J trimming: 4 bases; junction bases outside the gene matches: 9. CDR3 sequence: CASGLAPVGTSGYNEQFF. In DNA form, the CDR3 reads TGTGCTAGTGGTTTGGCACCAGTAGGGACTAGCGGTTACAATGAGCAGTTCTTC.

The chain has TRBV6-1 and TRBJ1-1, with D maybe TRBD1 (5 bases). CDR3 length: 13 amino acids. CDR1 is MNHNS and CDR2 is SASEGT in the germline V gene. V was trimmed by 7 bases and J by 8 bases, leaving 17 bases between them. Written as DNA, the CDR3 is TGTGCCAGCAAGAGTGCGGGGCAGGGAGAAGCTTTCTTT. Translating it yields CASKSAGQGEAFF.

This clone was detected only a few times. This rearrangement joins TRBV6-1 to TRBJ1-5; weak D call: TRBD1 (5 bases). CDR1 MNHNS and CDR2 SASEGT come from the germline V gene. V was pared by 7 bases and J by 10 bases, with 14 bases between. The CDR3 contains 12 residues. The CDR3 loop reads CASKKGNLPQHF. For the CDR3, the DNA is TGTGCCAGCAAAAAGGGGAACCTCCCCCAGCATTTT.

The chain uses TRBV6-5 and TRBJ2-3, with D perhaps matching TRBD1 (6 bases). Germline V lookup: CDR1 MNHEY, CDR2 SVGAGI. Trimming removed 5 bases from V and 1 base from J, with 13 bases in between. This CDR3 has 15 amino acids. CDR3 sequence reads: CASSTQGLRTDTQYF. CDR3 bases: TGTGCCAGCAGTACACAGGGCTTACGCACAGATACGCAGTATTTT.

This clone was counted between two and nine times. The junction departs from the called germline gene at one end, perhaps through a read error. The DNA for the CDR3 is TGTGCCAGCAATGACCCGGGAAACAATCAGCCCCGGCATTTT. Translated: CASNDPGNNQPRHF. The V gene is TRBV28, the J gene TRBJ1-5, with D unresolved. The germline gives CDR1 MDHEN, CDR2 SYDVKM. The CDR3 is 14 amino acids.

Here the CDR3 DNA reads TGTGCCAGCAGCGTAGAGGACAGGGTTTCTAACTATGGCTACACCTTC. Translation: CASSVEDRVSNYGYTF. The V call is TRBV9, the J call TRBJ1-2; 8 bases match TRBD1. The junction had 4 bases not matched to a gene; V was cut back by 0 bases and J by 0 bases. The CDR3 has 16 residues. Germline V CDR1 and CDR2: SGDLS, YYNGEE.

This chain joins TRBV7-3 and TRBJ2-2; TRBD2 agrees at 11 bases. Germline V CDR1 and CDR2: SGHTA, FQGTGA. The CDR3 is made up of 16 amino acids. V lost 2 bases to trimming and J lost 4 bases; unmatched junction nucleotides: 3. The CDR3 loop reads CASSLGTSGFTGELFF. The DNA for the CDR3 is TGTGCCAGCAGCTTAGGGACTAGCGGTTTCACCGGGGAGCTGTTTTTT. The whole variable domain, filled in from reference TRBV7-3 and TRBJ2-2, reads GAGVSQTPSNKVTEKGKYVELRCDPISGHTALYWYRQSLGQGPEFLIYFQGTGAADDSGLPNDRFFAVRPEGSVSTLKIQRTERGDSAVYLCASSLGTSGFTGELFFGEGSRLTVL.

CDR3 amino acids: CASSFPGLAGGPVGEQFF. CDR3 nucleotide sequence: TGTGCCAGCAGCTTCCCGGGACTAGCGGGAGGGCCAGTCGGTGAGCAGTTCTTC. This chain links TRBV11-2 with TRBJ2-1; TRBD2 matches 16 bases. The CDR3 extends over 18 amino acids. The germline CDR1 and CDR2 sequences are SGHAT and FQNNGV. V was clipped by 3 bases and J by 9 bases; unmatched bases: 11.

The V call is TRBV11-2, the J call TRBJ2-1; possibly TRBD2 for D (5 bases). The CDR3 runs 15 residues. V was trimmed by 5 bases and J by 6 bases, leaving 17 bases between them. CDR1 and CDR2 from the germline V gene are SGHAT and FQNNGV. In DNA form, the CDR3 reads TGTGCCAGCAGCCCCCCACTGGGGAGTAGCAATGAGCAGTTCTTC. Its translation is CASSPPLGSSNEQFF.

V is TRBV7-2 and J is TRBJ2-7; 9 bases fit TRBD2. The ends lost 0 bases at V and 3 bases at J; junction bases unmatched: 21. Per germline, CDR1 SGHTA and CDR2 FQGNSA. This CDR3 has 21 amino acids. The CDR3 DNA reads as TGTGCCAGCAGCTTAGCTGTGTATAGACTAGCGGAGACCCTTTCTCTCTACGAGCAGTACTTC. Encoded protein: CASSLAVYRLAETLSLYEQYF.

V and J are TRBV11-2 and TRBJ2-7, with 8 nucleotides matching TRBD1. V shed 5 bases, J shed 7 bases, and the junction held 7 bases outside the gene matches. The CDR3 is 13 residues long. The germline V gene encodes CDR1 SGHAT and CDR2 FQNNGV. CDR3: CASSVVRGQEQYF. As DNA, the CDR3 is TGTGCCAGCAGCGTAGTCAGGGGGCAGGAGCAGTACTTC.

The genes are TRBV6-1 and TRBJ2-7; 7 nucleotides align to TRBD2. The CDR3 runs 15 residues. In germline, CDR1 is MNHNS, CDR2 SASEGT. Trimming at V came to 1 base and at J to 0 bases, leaving 3 bases not matched to a gene. CDR3 coding DNA: TGTGCCAGCAGTGAAGGCGGCGGGAGCTCCTACGAGCAGTACTTC. Translating it yields CASSEGGGSSYEQYF.